This T cell receptor beta chain was sequenced in a study of metastatic and nonmetastatic thyroid tumors. Each patient came to thyroid surgery without any prior treatment (of any kind). The CDR3 covers 17 residues. V shed 5 bases, J shed 7 bases, and the junction held 17 bases outside the gene matches. From germline, CDR1 is LGHNA and CDR2 YNFKEQ. TCRdb re-clonotyped the PCR reads via MiXCR. This sample has fewer than 30,000 clones, with under 15% found just once. Sequencing input: blood. V gene TRBV4-2 combines with J gene TRBJ2-7, with TRBD2 identical over 10 bases. The source is a female donor with papillary thyroid cancer or a benign thyroid nodule (not recorded which). Some clones in this sample may be carry-over from other donors' samples. The CDR3 DNA follows: TGTGCCAGCAGCAGAGCCCTAGAGCGGGAGGGCGAATGGGAGCAGTACTTC. Protein product: CASSRALEREGEWEQYF.